Presented here are 10 T cell receptor beta chains from one specimen sequenced in a study of blood T cell repertoires in COVID-19. Only in-frame clones appear in the TCRdb table, and some are missing; sequencing was by immunoSEQ multiplex PCR. In the table there are 150,000 to 200,000 clones, 65% to 85% of which are singletons. Sequencing was done on a sample of peripheral blood. The receptor set was obtained from a human donor with acute or convalescent COVID-19. The donor label of this sample is uncertain.

This clone was recorded only once. V gene TRBV7-9 combines with J gene TRBJ2-5, with 8 bases aligning to TRBD2. The germline gives CDR1 SEHNR, CDR2 FQNEAQ (reference sequence). This CDR3 has 15 amino acids. Losses at the gene ends were 8 bases for V and 3 bases for J; bases not matched to a gene: 11. The CDR3 region is CASAEAGGGEETQYF. The CDR3 region has the DNA TGTGCCAGCGCCGAGGCGGGGGGAGGGGAAGAGACCCAGTACTTC.

The chain links TRBV28 to TRBJ1-5, with a tentative D call TRBD1 (5 bases). Between the trimmed V and J ends, which lost 6 bases and 0 bases, there was a span of 15 bases. This CDR3 region has 16 residues. In germline, CDR1 is MDHEN, CDR2 SYDVKM. Here the CDR3 DNA reads TGTGCCAGCAGCAAATTGACAGTATCTAGCAATCAGCCCCAGCATTTT. It is translated as CASSKLTVSSNQPQHF.

This clone occurred once. The V and J genes are TRBV5-4 and TRBJ2-5; possibly TRBD2 for D (6 bases). V was cut by 5 bases and J by 3 bases, with 17 bases left in between. This CDR3 contains 15 residues. Germline V gene sequence: CDR1 SGHNT, CDR2 YYREEE (reference sequence). The CDR3 DNA follows: TGTGCCAGCAGGCGCCTATCCGGGGGAGAAGAGACCCAGTACTTC. This gives the protein CASRRLSGGEETQYF. Based on the CDR3 plus reference TRBV5-4 and TRBJ2-5, the full variable domain is ETGVTQSPTHLIKTRGQQVTLRCSSQSGHNTVSWYQQALGQGPQFIFQYYREEENGRGNFPPRFSGLQFPNYSSELNVNALELDDSALYLCASRRLSGGEETQYFGPGTRLLVL.

The V gene is TRBV7-5, the J gene TRBJ2-5; the D call in the table, TRBD1, was not verified against the DNA. TRBV7-5 is a known pseudogene. CDR3 size: 15 residues. Written as DNA, the CDR3 is TGTGTCAGAAGCCAAAACAGGGGATGGGTGGAGACCCAGTACTTC. This gives the protein CVRSQNRGWVETQYF.

This chain uses TRBV7-2 with TRBJ2-2; 12 bases align to TRBD2. The CDR3 loop spans 16 amino acids. Germline trimming cut 4 bases from V and 0 bases from J; bases unmatched to any gene: 0. The germline CDR1 and CDR2 sequences are SGHTA and FQGNSA. This chain's CDR3 is CASSSSGGANTGELFF. The CDR3 coding sequence is TGTGCCAGCAGCTCTAGCGGGGGGGCGAACACCGGGGAGCTGTTTTTT.

This chain links TRBV6-1 with TRBJ1-2, with D possibly being TRBD1 (6 bases). Trimming took 0 bases from V and 8 from J, leaving 19 bases between them. Germline V gene data show CDR1 as MNHNS and CDR2 as SASEGT. The CDR3 has 16 residues. CDR3 DNA: TGTGCCAGCAGTGAAGCCTGGACAGTCACAGAGATGGGCTACACCTTC. The encoded protein is CASSEAWTVTEMGYTF.

The rearrangement uses TRBV11-2 and TRBJ2-7; possible D gene TRBD1, 6 bases. The CDR3 length is 14 residues. Trimming removed 1 base from V and 1 base from J, with 8 bases in between. Germline values: CDR1 SGHAT, CDR2 FQNNGV. The CDR3: CASSLGGQSYEQYF. The CDR3 region has the DNA TGTGCCAGCAGCTTAGGTGGACAGTCCTACGAGCAGTACTTC.

Regarding this clone: The sample carries other DNA sequences with the same CDR3. The chain employs TRBV7-3 and TRBJ2-1; 8 nucleotides agree with TRBD1. In germline, CDR1 is SGHTA, CDR2 FQGTGA. Trimming took 3 bases from V and 1 from J; bases not matched to a gene: 2. This CDR3 region has 15 residues. In DNA, the CDR3 is TGTGCCAGCAGCTTCACAGGGGGGTCCTACAATGAGCAGTTCTTC. The encoded protein is CASSFTGGSYNEQFF. Filled out from reference TRBV7-3 and TRBJ2-1, the complete variable domain reads GAGVSQTPSNKVTEKGKYVELRCDPISGHTALYWYRQSLGQGPEFLIYFQGTGAADDSGLPNDRFFAVRPEGSVSTLKIQRTERGDSAVYLCASSFTGGSYNEQFFGPGTRLTVL.

For the CDR3, the DNA is TGTGCCAGCCGAGCTGGGGCTCCCTACGAGCAGTACTTC. This codes for CASRAGAPYEQYF. This chain connects TRBV2 to TRBJ2-7, with TRBD1 as a possible D gene (5 bases). The CDR3 covers 13 residues. V lost 8 bases to trimming and J lost 2 bases, with 13 bases between them. CDR1 and CDR2 (germline): SNHLY, FYNNEI.

The rearrangement joins TRBV29-1 to TRBJ1-4, with 7 nucleotides matching TRBD1. Germline assignment: CDR1 SQVTM and CDR2 ANQGSEA. Germline trimming cut 6 bases from V and 8 bases from J; bases unmatched to any gene: 9. CDR3 length equals 13 residues. CDR3 protein: CSVGTALREKLFF. The CDR3 coding sequence is TGCAGCGTGGGGACAGCCCTCAGGGAAAAACTGTTTTTT.